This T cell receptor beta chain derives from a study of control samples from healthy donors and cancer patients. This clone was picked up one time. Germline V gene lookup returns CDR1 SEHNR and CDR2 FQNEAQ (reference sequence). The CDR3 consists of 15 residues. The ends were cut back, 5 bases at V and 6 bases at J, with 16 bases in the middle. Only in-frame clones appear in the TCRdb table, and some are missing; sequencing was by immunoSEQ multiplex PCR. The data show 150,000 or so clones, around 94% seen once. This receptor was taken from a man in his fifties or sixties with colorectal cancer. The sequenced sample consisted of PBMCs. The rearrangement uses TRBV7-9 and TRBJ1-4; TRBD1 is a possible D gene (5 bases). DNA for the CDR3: TGTGCCAGCAGCATCTGGGGCCCTCGGGATGAAAAACTGTTTTTT. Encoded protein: CASSIWGPRDEKLFF.